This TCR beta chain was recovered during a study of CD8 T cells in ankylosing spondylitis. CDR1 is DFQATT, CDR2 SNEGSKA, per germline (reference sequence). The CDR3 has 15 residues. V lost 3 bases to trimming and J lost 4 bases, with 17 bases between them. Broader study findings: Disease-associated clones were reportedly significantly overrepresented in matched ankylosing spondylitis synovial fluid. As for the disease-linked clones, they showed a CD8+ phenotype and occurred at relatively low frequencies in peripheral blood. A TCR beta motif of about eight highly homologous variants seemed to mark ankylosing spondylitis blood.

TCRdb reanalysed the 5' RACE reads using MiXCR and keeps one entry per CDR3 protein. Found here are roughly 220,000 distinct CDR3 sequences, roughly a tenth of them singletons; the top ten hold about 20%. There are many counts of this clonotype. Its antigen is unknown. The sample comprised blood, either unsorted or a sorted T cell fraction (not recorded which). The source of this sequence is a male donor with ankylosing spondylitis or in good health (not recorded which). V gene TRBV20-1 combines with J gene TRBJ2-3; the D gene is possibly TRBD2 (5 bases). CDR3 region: CSASGSSLVSDTQYF. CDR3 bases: TGCAGTGCTAGCGGCTCTAGCCTTGTGTCAGATACGCAGTATTTT.